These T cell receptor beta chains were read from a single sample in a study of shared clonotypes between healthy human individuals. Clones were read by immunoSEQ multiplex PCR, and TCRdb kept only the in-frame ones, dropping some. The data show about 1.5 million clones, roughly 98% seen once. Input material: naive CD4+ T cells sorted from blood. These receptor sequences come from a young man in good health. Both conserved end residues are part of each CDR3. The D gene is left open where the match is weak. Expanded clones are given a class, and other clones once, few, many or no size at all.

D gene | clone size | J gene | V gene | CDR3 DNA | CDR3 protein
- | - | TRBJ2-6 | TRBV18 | TGTGCCAGCTCGAAGAGGGCTCCGAATGCCTCTGGGGCCAACGTCCTGACTTTC | CASSKRAPNASGANVLTF
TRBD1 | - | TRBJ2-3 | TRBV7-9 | TGTGCCAGCAGCTTGGGACAGCCCGAAAGAACAGATACGCAGTATTTT | CASSLGQPERTDTQYF
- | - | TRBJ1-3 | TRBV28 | TGTGCCAGCAGTTTCAAGGCAGGGTGGACTGGAAACACCATATATTTT | CASSFKAGWTGNTIYF
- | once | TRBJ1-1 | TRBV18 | TGTGCCAGCTCACCATCCACAGAGCTGAACACTGAAGCTTTCTTT | CASSPSTELNTEAFF
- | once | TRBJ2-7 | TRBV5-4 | TGTGCCAGCAGCCCCTTCGGGGGCGATGAGCAGTACTTC | CASSPFGGDEQYF
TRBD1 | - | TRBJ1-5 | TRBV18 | TGTGCCAGCTTACAGGGGCTGAATCAGCCCCAGCATTTT | CASLQGLNQPQHF
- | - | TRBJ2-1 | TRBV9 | TGTGCCAGCAGCGTAGGCCAGCTCAGTGAGCAGTTCTTC | CASSVGQLSEQFF
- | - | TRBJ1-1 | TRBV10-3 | TGTGCCATCAGTGAGTCGCAGGGAGCGGAGGGCATGAACACTGAAGCTTTCTTT | CAISESQGAEGMNTEAFF
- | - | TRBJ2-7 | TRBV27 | TGTGCCAGCAGTTTATCGATTGGGACACTCTCCTACGAGCAGTACTTC | CASSLSIGTLSYEQYF
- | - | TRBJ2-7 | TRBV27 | TGTGCCAGCAGTCTTCCGGGACTGTCCTACGAGCAGTACTTC | CASSLPGLSYEQYF
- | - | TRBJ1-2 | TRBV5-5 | TGTGCCAGCAGCTTGTCAAGGCCATCTAACTATGGCTACACCTTC | CASSLSRPSNYGYTF
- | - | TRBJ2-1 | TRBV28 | TGTGCCAGCAGAACCAACACGGGGCTAAACAATGAGCAGTTCTTC | CASRTNTGLNNEQFF
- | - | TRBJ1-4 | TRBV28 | TGTGCCAGCAGTCCCTTGAGTTGGGAAAAACTGTTTTTT | CASSPLSWEKLFF
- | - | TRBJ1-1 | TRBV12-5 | TGTGCTAGTGGTTTGGGTCGACCGGGCCAACATTTGAACACTGAAGCTTTCTTT | CASGLGRPGQHLNTEAFF
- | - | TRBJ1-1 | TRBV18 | TGTGCCAGCTCACCACCTAGGCGGACCGGGGATAACACTGAAGCTTTCTTT | CASSPPRRTGDNTEAFF
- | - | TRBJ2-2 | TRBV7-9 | TGTGCCAGCAGCTTATATAAAGGCTTCTGGGAGCTGTTTTTT | CASSLYKGFWELFF
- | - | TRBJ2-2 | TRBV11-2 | TGTGCCAGCAGCTTAGATGGGGGAACCGGGGAGCTGTTTTTT | CASSLDGGTGELFF
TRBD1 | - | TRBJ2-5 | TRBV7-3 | TGTGCCAGCAGCTTAATTCCGGGACAGGGCCAAGAGACCCAGTACTTC | CASSLIPGQGQETQYF
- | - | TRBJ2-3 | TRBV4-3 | TGCGCCAGCAGCCAAGAATTAGTTAGCGGCACAGATACGCAGTATTTT | CASSQELVSGTDTQYF
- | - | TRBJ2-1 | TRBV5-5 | TGTGCCAGCAGCTTGGCGGATTGGGTAGGCAATGAGCAGTTCTTC | CASSLADWVGNEQFF
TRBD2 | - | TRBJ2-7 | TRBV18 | TGTGCCAGCTCCCCGGGACTAGACACCTACGAGCAGTACTTC | CASSPGLDTYEQYF
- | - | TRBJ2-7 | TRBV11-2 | TGCGCCAGCAGCCAAGATCAGGCTCTTCACTACGAGCAGTACTTC | CASSQDQALHYEQYF
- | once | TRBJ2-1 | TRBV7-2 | TGTGCCAGCAGCACGCCACGTCGGACGGACTCGAGCTCCTACAATGAGCAGTTCTTC | CASSTPRRTDSSSYNEQFF
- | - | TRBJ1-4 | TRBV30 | TGTGCCTGGACTGACAGTGGTAATGAAAAACTGTTTTTT | CAWTDSGNEKLFF
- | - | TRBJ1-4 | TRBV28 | TGTGCCAGCAGTTTCTCTACAACTAATGAAAAACTGTTTTTT | CASSFSTTNEKLFF
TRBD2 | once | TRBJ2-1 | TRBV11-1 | TGTGCCAGCAGCCCCGGACTAGCGGGACCCTCCTACAATGAGCAGTTCTTC | CASSPGLAGPSYNEQFF
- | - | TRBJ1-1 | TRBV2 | TGTGCCAGCAGGCCTGTGGGACGGCTGAACACTGAAGCTTTCTTT | CASRPVGRLNTEAFF
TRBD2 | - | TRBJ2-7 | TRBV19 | TGTGCCAGTAGGCCGAGACTAGCGACCTACGAGCAGTACTTC | CASRPRLATYEQYF
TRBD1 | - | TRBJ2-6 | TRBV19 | TGTGCCAGTAGTGTACCTGCCCACAGGGGGCTTGGGGCCAACGTCCTGACTTTC | CASSVPAHRGLGANVLTF
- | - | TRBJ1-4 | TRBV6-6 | TGTGCCAGCAGTTACGATTTTCTGAAACTGTTTTTT | CASSYDFLKLFF
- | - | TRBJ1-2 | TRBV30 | TGTGCCTGGAGTGTACCAGGGTTTTACGGCTACACCTTC | CAWSVPGFYGYTF